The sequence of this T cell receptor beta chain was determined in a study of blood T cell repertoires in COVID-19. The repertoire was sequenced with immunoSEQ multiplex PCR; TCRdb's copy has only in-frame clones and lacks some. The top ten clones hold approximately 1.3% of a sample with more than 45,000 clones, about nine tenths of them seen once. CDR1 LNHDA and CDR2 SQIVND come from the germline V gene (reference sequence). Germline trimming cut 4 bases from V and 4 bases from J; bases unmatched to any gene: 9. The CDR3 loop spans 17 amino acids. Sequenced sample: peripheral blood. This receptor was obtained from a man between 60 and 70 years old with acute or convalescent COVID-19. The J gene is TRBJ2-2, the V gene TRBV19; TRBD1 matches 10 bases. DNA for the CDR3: TGTGCCAGTAGTACCATTCCGGGACAGGGGTCCACCGGGGAGCTGTTTTTT. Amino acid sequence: CASSTIPGQGSTGELFF. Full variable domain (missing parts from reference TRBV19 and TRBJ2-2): DGGITQSPKYLFRKEGQNVTLSCEQNLNHDAMYWYRQDPGQGLRLIYYSQIVNDFQKGDIAEGYSVSREKKESFPLTVTSAQKNPTAFYLCASSTIPGQGSTGELFFGEGSRLTVL.